One and the same sample provided the 32 T cell receptor beta chains below, sequenced in a study of identical twins. Each CDR3 protein is one row after TCRdb ran MiXCR on the 5' RACE reads. The table shows 200,000 to 250,000 distinct CDR3 sequences, with approximately 7.8% occurring only once. The sample was also linked to a second study, of yellow fever vaccine responses in identical twins.

The specimen sequenced was CD8+ T cells sorted from blood. The receptors derive from a woman between 18 and 29 years old in good health.

This clonotype came up a few times. The J gene is TRBJ2-5, the V gene TRBV7-9; 9 positions agree with TRBD1. CDR1 and CDR2 from the germline V gene are SEHNR and FQNEAQ (reference sequence). V was clipped by 4 bases and J by 4 bases; unmatched bases: 7. This CDR3 is 15 amino acids long. In DNA form, the CDR3 reads TGTGCCAGCAGCTCCAAAGAACAGGGGGCAGAGACCCAGTACTTC. Its translation: CASSSKEQGAETQYF.

This clonotype was detected ten times or more. The V gene is TRBV7-8, the J gene TRBJ2-1; 7 nucleotides agree with TRBD1. With 2 bases clipped from V and 5 bases from J, the junction kept 3 bases outside the gene matches. The germline V gene has CDR1 SGHVS and CDR2 FQNEAQ. This CDR3 is 14 amino acids long. CDR3 loop: CASSLNRGNNEQFF. The DNA for the CDR3 is TGTGCCAGCAGCTTAAACAGGGGCAACAATGAGCAGTTCTTC.

This clonotype has ten or more counts. The CDR3 DNA is TGTGCCAGCAGCGACGGCCAGAACCCCTACAATGAGCAGTTCTTC. Its translation: CASSDGQNPYNEQFF. This chain connects TRBV9 to TRBJ2-1; D gene ambiguous. This CDR3 has 15 amino acids. Germline assignment: CDR1 SGDLS and CDR2 YYNGEE. The germline V and J ends were trimmed by 3 bases and 2 bases, with 12 bases remaining between them.

The rearrangement links TRBV10-2 to TRBJ2-7; 8 bases are a match to TRBD2. This CDR3 has 15 residues. CDR1 WSHSY and CDR2 SAAADI come from the germline V gene. Losses at the gene ends were 3 bases for V and 0 bases for J; bases not matched to a gene: 4. CDR3 nucleotides: TGCGCCAGCAGTGAAGGACTAGCATCCTCCTACGAGCAGTACTTC. Protein product: CASSEGLASSYEQYF.

This clonotype was counted at least ten times. The chain employs TRBV2 and TRBJ1-1, with D possibly being TRBD1 (6 bases). CDR1 and CDR2 (germline): SNHLY, FYNNEI. The CDR3 is 13 amino acids. Trimming removed 10 bases at V and 0 bases at J, with 12 bases between. CDR3 protein: CANGGGLNTEAFF. The CDR3 coding sequence is TGTGCCAACGGGGGGGGGCTGAACACTGAAGCTTTCTTT.

This clonotype was seen many times. The chain couples TRBV28 to TRBJ2-7; TRBD2 matches 10 bases. The V gene's germline CDR1 is MDHEN and CDR2 SYDVKM. CDR3 size: 14 residues. Trimming took 4 bases from V and 3 from J; bases not matched to a gene: 3. This chain's CDR3 is CASSSSGRGYEQYF. CDR3 in DNA: TGTGCCAGCAGTTCTAGCGGGAGAGGCTACGAGCAGTACTTC. Looking up the rest from reference TRBV28 and TRBJ2-7 gives the full variable domain: DVKVTQSSRYLVKRTGEKVFLECVQDMDHENMFWYRQDPGLGLRLIYFSYDVKMKEKGDIPEGYSVSREKKERFSLILESASTNQTSMYLCASSSSGRGYEQYFGPGTRLTVT.

V gene TRBV3-1 combines with J gene TRBJ2-7; a possible D gene is TRBD2 (5 bases). V lost 0 bases and J lost 7, with 16 bases in between. Germline values: CDR1 LGHDT, CDR2 YNNKEL (reference sequence). This CDR3 region has 15 residues. In DNA form, the CDR3 reads TGTGCCAGCAGCCAAGAGAGAGGGCGGTTAGAAGAGCAGTACTTC. Its protein product is CASSQERGRLEEQYF.

This clonotype was recorded many times. The chain combines TRBV29-1 with TRBJ2-1; D is undetermined. The CDR3 has 12 residues. V lost 7 bases, J lost 10 bases, and 17 bases lay in between. The germline CDR1 and CDR2 sequences are SQVTM and ANQGSEA. CDR3 protein: CSAAADLGEQFF. The CDR3 DNA follows: TGCAGCGCCGCTGCAGATCTGGGGGAGCAGTTCTTC.

This clonotype has ten or more counts. The chain uses TRBV7-9 and TRBJ1-4; D is uncertain. CDR1 is SEHNR and CDR2 is FQNEAQ in the germline V gene (reference sequence). The CDR3 is made up of 15 amino acids. Trimming pared 1 base from V and 8 bases from J, leaving 14 bases between. CDR3 loop: CASSLDGPSWEKLFF. The CDR3 bases are TGTGCCAGCAGCTTAGACGGCCCGTCTTGGGAAAAACTGTTTTTT.

The chain uses TRBV9 and TRBJ2-1; D is unclear. This CDR3 contains 12 residues. Germline V gene lookup returns CDR1 SGDLS and CDR2 YYNGEE. V lost 3 bases and J 9 bases, leaving 10 bases between the germline ends. CDR3 residues: CASSAWSGEQFF. The CDR3 DNA sequence: TGTGCCAGCAGCGCGTGGTCGGGTGAGCAGTTCTTC.

The chain carries TRBV7-9 and TRBJ2-3, with 7 bases fitting TRBD1. Germline V lookup: CDR1 SEHNR, CDR2 FQNEAQ (reference sequence). J gave up 5 bases and V 10 bases, and 9 bases lay outside the gene matches. The CDR3 has 13 amino acids. The CDR3 reads CANRDRAEDTQYF. CDR3 bases: TGTGCCAACCGGGACAGAGCGGAAGATACGCAGTATTTT. Complete variable domain (other parts from reference TRBV7-9 and TRBJ2-3): DTGVSQNPRHKITKRGQNVTFRCDPISEHNRLYWYRQTLGQGPEFLTYFQNEAQLEKSRLLSDRFSAERPKGSFSTLEIQRTEQGDSAMYLCANRDRAEDTQYFGPGTRLTVL.

V and J are TRBV28 and TRBJ2-2, with D perhaps matching TRBD1 (6 bases). Germline V CDR1 and CDR2: MDHEN, SYDVKM. Trimming took 5 bases from V and 2 from J, leaving 18 bases between them. The CDR3 runs 17 residues. The CDR3 sequence: CASSISTGYPNTGELFF. The CDR3 nucleotides are TGTGCCAGCAGTATAAGTACAGGGTACCCCAACACCGGGGAGCTGTTTTTT.

The chain couples TRBV5-5 to TRBJ2-6, with D uncertain. Per the germline V gene, CDR1 is SGHKS and CDR2 is YYEKEE (reference sequence). The CDR3 is 18 residues long. Trimming stripped 6 bases from V and 0 bases from J, with 19 bases between. This CDR3 reads CASTPKGIPISGANVLTF. In nucleotides, the CDR3 is TGTGCCAGCACCCCGAAGGGCATCCCGATCTCTGGGGCCAACGTCCTGACTTTC.

This clonotype was recorded many times. This chain uses TRBV4-1 with TRBJ2-1; tentative D call: TRBD2 (5 bases). This CDR3 is built from 14 residues. The germline V gene has CDR1 MGHRA and CDR2 YSYEKL. V was clipped by 0 bases and J by 8 bases, with 11 bases between them. CDR3 protein: CASSQDSASDEQFF. The DNA for the CDR3 is TGCGCCAGCAGCCAAGATAGCGCGAGCGATGAGCAGTTCTTC.

A word on this clonotype: The junction departs from the called germline gene at one end, perhaps through a read error. The rearrangement joins TRBV12-3 or TRBV12-4 to TRBJ2-2, with TRBD2 identical over 13 bases. The CDR3 consists of 18 residues. The CDR3 DNA is TGTACCAGCTGTTCCCTACTTCGGACTAGCGGGAGTGCCGGGGAGCTGTTTTTT. Translation: CTSCSLLRTSGSAGELFF.

There are many counts of this clonotype. V and J are TRBV3-1 and TRBJ1-3, with no clear D. This CDR3 region has 18 residues. Germline V gene data show CDR1 as LGHDT and CDR2 as YNNKEL (reference sequence). V lost 4 bases and J 0 bases, leaving 19 bases between the germline ends. The CDR3 spells CASSPRRRKGTSGNTIYF. The CDR3 region has the DNA TGTGCCAGCAGCCCTCGACGTCGGAAGGGCACCTCTGGAAACACCATATATTTT. The full variable domain, in which reference TRBV3-1 and TRBJ1-3 provide the parts outside the CDR3, is DTAVSQTPKYLVTQMGNDKSIKCEQNLGHDTMYWYKQDSKKFLKIMFSYNNKELIINETVPNRFSPKSPDKAHLNLHINSLELGDSAVYFCASSPRRRKGTSGNTIYFGEGSWLTVV.

V usage is TRBV7-7 and J usage is TRBJ2-1; perhaps D is TRBD1 or TRBD2 (5 bases each). From germline, CDR1 is SSHAT and CDR2 FNYEAQ (reference sequence). V lost 0 bases, J lost 1 base, and 19 bases lay in between. CDR3 length equals 19 residues. Here the CDR3 reads CASSLAASPGRASYNEQFF. CDR3 in DNA: TGTGCCAGCAGCTTAGCCGCCAGCCCGGGACGGGCTTCCTACAATGAGCAGTTCTTC. Based on the CDR3 plus reference TRBV7-7 and TRBJ2-1, the full variable domain is GAGVSQSPRYKVTKRGQDVTLRCDPISSHATLYWYQQALGQGPEFLTYFNYEAQPDKSGLPSDRFSAERPEGSISTLTIQRTEQRDSAMYRCASSLAASPGRASYNEQFFGPGTRLTVL.

The chain uses TRBV3-1 and TRBJ1-3; D is possibly TRBD1 (5 bases). Trimming shortened V by 4 bases and J by 0 bases, and 10 bases separated the two germline ends. The CDR3 length is 15 residues. The germline V gene has CDR1 LGHDT and CDR2 YNNKEL (reference sequence). CDR3 coding DNA: TGTGCCAGCAGCCCACTTGGGGGCTCTGGAAACACCATATATTTT. Its protein is CASSPLGGSGNTIYF.

The rearrangement joins TRBV5-1 to TRBJ2-5; D tentatively fits TRBD1 or TRBD2 (6 bases each). Germline CDR1 reads SGHRS; CDR2 reads YFSETQ. The germline V and J ends were trimmed by 3 bases and 5 bases, with 14 bases remaining between them. CDR3 length: 14 residues. The CDR3 DNA follows: TGCGCCAGCAGCTACGGGGGCGGGTTGGAGACCCAGTACTTC. Protein product: CASSYGGGLETQYF. The full variable domain, completed using reference TRBV5-1 and TRBJ2-5, is KAGVTQTPRYLIKTRGQQVTLSCSPISGHRSVSWYQQTPGQGLQFLFEYFSETQRNKGNFPGRFSGRQFSNSRSEMNVSTLELGDSALYLCASSYGGGLETQYFGPGTRLLVL.

The chain combines TRBV7-9 with TRBJ2-5, with D perhaps matching TRBD2 (6 bases). This CDR3 is 16 amino acids long. Trimming removed 0 bases at V and 4 bases at J, with 15 bases between. In germline, CDR1 is SEHNR, CDR2 FQNEAQ (reference sequence). In DNA, the CDR3 is TGTGCCAGCAGCTTAGCTTCGCGGGGATCGGGAGAGACCCAGTACTTC. It is translated as CASSLASRGSGETQYF.

This chain uses TRBV3-1 with TRBJ2-1, with 10 nucleotides matching TRBD1. Germline CDR1 and CDR2: LGHDT and YNNKEL (reference sequence). The CDR3 length is 14 residues. The V gene end was trimmed by 2 bases and the J gene end by 8 bases; junction bases not matched to a gene: 3. CDR3 sequence: CASSQWTGGDEQFF. The CDR3 nucleotides are TGTGCCAGCAGCCAATGGACAGGGGGGGATGAGCAGTTCTTC.

CDR3 residues: CASSYKAGGTEAFF. DNA of the CDR3: TGTGCCAGCAGTTACAAGGCCGGGGGCACTGAAGCTTTCTTT. This chain connects TRBV6-5 to TRBJ1-1; possibly TRBD1 for D (5 bases). The ends were cut back, 2 bases at V and 4 bases at J, with 11 bases in the middle. This CDR3 contains 14 residues. Germline CDR1 and CDR2: MNHEY and SVGAGI.

This rearrangement joins TRBV15 to TRBJ1-2; maybe TRBD1 (5 bases). CDR1 is LNHNV, CDR2 YYDKDF, per germline (reference sequence). The CDR3 is 15 amino acids. V lost 3 bases and J lost 4, with 15 bases in between. DNA for the CDR3: TGTGCCACCAGCAGGGCCAGGGAAAAGATCTATGGCTACACCTTC. It codes for CATSRAREKIYGYTF.

The CDR3 spells CASSMGLAGNEQFF. The CDR3 coding sequence is TGTGCCAGTAGTATGGGACTAGCGGGCAATGAGCAGTTCTTC. The chain combines TRBV19 with TRBJ2-1; 12 bases map to TRBD2. The V gene's germline CDR1 is LNHDA and CDR2 SQIVND (reference sequence). The CDR3 sequence is 14 residues long. V was clipped by 3 bases and J by 6 bases; unmatched bases: 0.

This chain uses TRBV4-1 with TRBJ2-1; D not resolved. In germline, CDR1 is MGHRA, CDR2 YSYEKL. V lost 0 bases and J 7 bases, leaving 19 bases between the germline ends. This CDR3 contains 17 residues. The CDR3 is CASSQDHVAEWPNEQFF. The CDR3 coding sequence is TGCGCCAGCAGCCAAGATCATGTAGCTGAGTGGCCAAATGAGCAGTTCTTC.

This clonotype was recorded at least ten times. The chain employs TRBV5-1 and TRBJ1-2, with D maybe TRBD1 (6 bases). The CDR3 is 13 residues long. The ends were cut back, 6 bases at V and 8 bases at J, with 17 bases in the middle. Germline V gene lookup returns CDR1 SGHRS and CDR2 YFSETQ. CDR3 DNA sequence: TGCGCCAGCACAGGCTCGGGGGCAGCCGGCTACACCTTC. Translation: CASTGSGAAGYTF.

This clonotype appeared many times. This chain joins TRBV7-8 and TRBJ2-3; D is possibly TRBD2 (5 bases). Trimming pared 4 bases from V and 1 base from J, leaving 12 bases between. The CDR3 runs to 15 residues. Germline CDR1 and CDR2: SGHVS and FQNEAQ. For the CDR3, the DNA is TGTGCCAGCAGCTCCCGACTAACTGGCACAGATACGCAGTATTTT. Protein sequence: CASSSRLTGTDTQYF.

There are many counts of this clonotype. This chain links TRBV7-3 with TRBJ1-1; tentatively, D is TRBD1 (6 bases). The CDR3 extends over 14 amino acids. The germline CDR1 and CDR2 sequences are SGHTA and FQGTGA. V gave up 5 bases and J gave up 3 bases, with 13 bases separating them. The CDR3 spells CASSIQGWDTEAFF. CDR3 nucleotides: TGTGCCAGCAGCATCCAGGGGTGGGACACTGAAGCTTTCTTT.

At least ten counts were recorded for this clonotype. This chain links TRBV29-1 with TRBJ1-1, with unresolved D. CDR3 size: 11 residues. Germline V gene data show CDR1 as SQVTM and CDR2 as ANQGSEA. Trimming took off 5 bases at V and 8 bases at J, with 12 bases between the two ends. Here the CDR3 reads CSVRIAGEAFF. The CDR3 DNA follows: TGCAGCGTTAGGATAGCGGGGGAAGCTTTCTTT.

The chain joins TRBV18 to TRBJ2-7, with D possibly matching TRBD2 (5 bases). V gave up 5 bases and J gave up 3 bases, with 14 bases separating them. Germline V gene data show CDR1 as KGHSH and CDR2 as LQKENI. The CDR3 is made up of 14 amino acids. CDR3: CASSETGNYYEQYF. The CDR3 nucleotides are TGTGCCAGCTCAGAGACCGGGAATTACTACGAGCAGTACTTC.

The V gene is TRBV6-4, the J gene TRBJ2-1, with D possibly TRBD2 on 5 matching bases. Germline CDR1 reads MRHNA; CDR2 reads SNTAGT. This CDR3 is 13 amino acids long. Trimming left V 6 bases short and J 7 bases short, with 13 bases between. The CDR3 loop is CASSRTPGNEQFF. CDR3 DNA sequence: TGTGCCAGCAGCAGAACCCCGGGGAATGAGCAGTTCTTC.

At least ten counts were recorded for this clonotype. V is TRBV6-2 or TRBV6-3 and J is TRBJ2-1; D ambiguous. The CDR3 is 13 amino acids. Trimming removed 8 bases from V and 0 bases from J, with 8 bases in between. Germline CDR1 MNHEY, CDR2 SVGEGT. CDR3 DNA sequence: TGTGCCAGCGGTGGCGACTCCTACAATGAGCAGTTCTTC. As protein: CASGGDSYNEQFF.